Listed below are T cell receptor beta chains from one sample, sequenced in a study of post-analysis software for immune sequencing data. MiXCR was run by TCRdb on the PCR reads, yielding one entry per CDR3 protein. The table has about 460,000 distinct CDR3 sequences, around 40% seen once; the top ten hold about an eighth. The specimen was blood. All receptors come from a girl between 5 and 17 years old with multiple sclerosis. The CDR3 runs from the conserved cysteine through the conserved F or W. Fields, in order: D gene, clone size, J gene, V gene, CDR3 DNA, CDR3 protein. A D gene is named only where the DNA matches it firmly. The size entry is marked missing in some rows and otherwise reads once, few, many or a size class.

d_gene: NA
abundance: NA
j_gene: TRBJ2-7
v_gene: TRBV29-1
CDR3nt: TGCAGCGTTGAAGATCAGAGGTCGGCAGGCGCCTACGAGCAGTACTTC
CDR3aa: CSVEDQRSAGAYEQYF

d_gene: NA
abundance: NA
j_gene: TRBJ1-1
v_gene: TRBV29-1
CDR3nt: TGCAGCGTTGACCGACAGGTGGTCACTGAAGCTTTCTTT
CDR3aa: CSVDRQVVTEAFF

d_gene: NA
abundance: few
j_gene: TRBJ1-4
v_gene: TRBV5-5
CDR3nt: TGTGCCAGCAGCTTCCTTCCAGCCGCAACTAATGAAAAACTGTTTTTT
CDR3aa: CASSFLPAATNEKLFF

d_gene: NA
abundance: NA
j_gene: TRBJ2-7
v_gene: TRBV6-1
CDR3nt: TGTGCCAGCAGTGGCGGGGTCGACATCACCTACGAGCAGTACTTC
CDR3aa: CASSGGVDITYEQYF

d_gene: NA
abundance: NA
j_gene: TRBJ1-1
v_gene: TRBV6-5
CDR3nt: TGTGCCAGCAGTCTCGAACCAGGGGAAGCTTTCTTT
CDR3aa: CASSLEPGEAFF

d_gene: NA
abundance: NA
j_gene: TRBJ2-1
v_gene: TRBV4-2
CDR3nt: TGTGCCAGCAGCCAAGAGGAGGGGTTGAATGAGCAGTTCTTC
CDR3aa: CASSQEEGLNEQFF

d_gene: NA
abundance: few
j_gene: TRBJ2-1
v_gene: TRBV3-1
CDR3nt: TGTGCCAGCAGCCAGTTAAGAGGGGTTGAGCAGTTCTTC
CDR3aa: CASSQLRGVEQFF

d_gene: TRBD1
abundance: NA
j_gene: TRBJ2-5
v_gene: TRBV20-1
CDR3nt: TGCAGCGTAAGGGGGCTTTTGCTAGGGGAGACCCAGTACTTC
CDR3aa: CSVRGLLLGETQYF

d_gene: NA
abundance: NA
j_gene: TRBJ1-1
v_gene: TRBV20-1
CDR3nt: TGCGGTGCTAGCAGTGTGAACACTGAAGCTTTCTTT
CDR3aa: CGASSVNTEAFF

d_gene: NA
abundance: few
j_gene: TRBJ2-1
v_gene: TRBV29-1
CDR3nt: TGCAGCGTTACTAGGGAGAGTTACAATGAGCAGTTCTTC
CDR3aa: CSVTRESYNEQFF

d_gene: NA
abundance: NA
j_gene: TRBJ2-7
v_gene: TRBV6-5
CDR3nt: TGTGCCAGCAGTTGTACACAGGGCCCATACGAGCAGTACTTC
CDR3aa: CASSCTQGPYEQYF

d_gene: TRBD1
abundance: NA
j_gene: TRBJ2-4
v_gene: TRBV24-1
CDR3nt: TGTGCCACCAGTGAACCAGGGGGCGGGAACATTCAGTACTTC
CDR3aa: CATSEPGGGNIQYF